This T cell receptor beta chain was identified in a study of early T cells in non-severe SARS-CoV-2 infection (dated by TCRdb to the early 2020s). Describing the broader study: Bulk RNA from unsorted whole blood was used for TCR sequencing, so alpha and beta chains could not be paired.

V loses 3 bases, J loses 8 bases, and the germline ends lie 16 bases apart. CDR1 SGHTA and CDR2 FQGNSA are derived from the germline V gene. The CDR3 runs 14 amino acids, cysteine and phenylalanine included. Of all the DNA, just the CDR3 is kept, 42 bases in frame from base 1. Broad study findings and their caveats: Matching against VDJdb was skewed toward anti-spike CD8 responses, likely underestimated virus-specific expansions, and missed private and CD4 specificities.

In regard to this clonotype: No cognate antigen has been identified for it. Nothing much larger sits one base from this clone, and base qualities are not available.

Receptor libraries were prepared by 5' RACE. Reads for this sample came from a NextSeq 500. In the TCR library protocol, unique molecular identifiers were attached to individual cDNA molecules to correct for PCR bias and sequencing error. TCR alpha and beta chains were both sequenced, and the abundances of alpha and beta sequences in each sample were closely correlated with each other. The original pipeline was this. V gene, J gene and CDR3 annotation of TCR sequences was performed with Decombinator V4. Expanded TCRs were defined as changing significantly between any two time points under a Poisson model with p below 0.0001. TCR abundances were normalised to the total number of TCRs sequenced per sample and expressed as counts per million. MAIT TCRs were defined by TRAV1-2 paired with TRAJ12, TRAJ20 or TRAJ33, and iNKT TCRs by TRAV10 paired with TRAJ18. VDJdb, accessed 1 November 2021, was searched for CMV, EBV and SARS-CoV-2 annotated TCRs, excluding TCRs annotated for multiple antigens. TCRdb trimmed the raw reads at Q25, called clones with MiXCR and kept productive beta chains. Rows matching on CDR3 protein sequence are summarized as one entry with the most common DNA and genes. V and J calls and clone size were set by TCRdb, not the authors. A total of tens of thousands of distinct CDR3 sequences appear in this sample, more than 9% of them only once. Of the sample, about 6.5% falls within the top ten clones.

The study was a case-control design nested within a healthcare worker cohort in London, UK, with weekly nasopharyngeal swab PCR tests and blood sampling. Healthcare workers were recruited between 23 and 31 March 2020, during the week of the UK lockdown, and were followed weekly for up to about 15 weeks. The sample consisted of whole blood. This TCR came from an adult who was a healthcare worker with PCR-confirmed SARS-CoV-2 infection or an uninfected control (not recorded which). This chain joins TRBV7-2 to TRBJ1-1; a tentative D match to TRBD1 spans 5 bases. The CDR3 region has the sequence CASSFGGTEREAFF. In nucleotide form, the sequence is TGTGCCAGCAGCTTTGGGGGGACCGAAAGGGAAGCTTTCTTT.